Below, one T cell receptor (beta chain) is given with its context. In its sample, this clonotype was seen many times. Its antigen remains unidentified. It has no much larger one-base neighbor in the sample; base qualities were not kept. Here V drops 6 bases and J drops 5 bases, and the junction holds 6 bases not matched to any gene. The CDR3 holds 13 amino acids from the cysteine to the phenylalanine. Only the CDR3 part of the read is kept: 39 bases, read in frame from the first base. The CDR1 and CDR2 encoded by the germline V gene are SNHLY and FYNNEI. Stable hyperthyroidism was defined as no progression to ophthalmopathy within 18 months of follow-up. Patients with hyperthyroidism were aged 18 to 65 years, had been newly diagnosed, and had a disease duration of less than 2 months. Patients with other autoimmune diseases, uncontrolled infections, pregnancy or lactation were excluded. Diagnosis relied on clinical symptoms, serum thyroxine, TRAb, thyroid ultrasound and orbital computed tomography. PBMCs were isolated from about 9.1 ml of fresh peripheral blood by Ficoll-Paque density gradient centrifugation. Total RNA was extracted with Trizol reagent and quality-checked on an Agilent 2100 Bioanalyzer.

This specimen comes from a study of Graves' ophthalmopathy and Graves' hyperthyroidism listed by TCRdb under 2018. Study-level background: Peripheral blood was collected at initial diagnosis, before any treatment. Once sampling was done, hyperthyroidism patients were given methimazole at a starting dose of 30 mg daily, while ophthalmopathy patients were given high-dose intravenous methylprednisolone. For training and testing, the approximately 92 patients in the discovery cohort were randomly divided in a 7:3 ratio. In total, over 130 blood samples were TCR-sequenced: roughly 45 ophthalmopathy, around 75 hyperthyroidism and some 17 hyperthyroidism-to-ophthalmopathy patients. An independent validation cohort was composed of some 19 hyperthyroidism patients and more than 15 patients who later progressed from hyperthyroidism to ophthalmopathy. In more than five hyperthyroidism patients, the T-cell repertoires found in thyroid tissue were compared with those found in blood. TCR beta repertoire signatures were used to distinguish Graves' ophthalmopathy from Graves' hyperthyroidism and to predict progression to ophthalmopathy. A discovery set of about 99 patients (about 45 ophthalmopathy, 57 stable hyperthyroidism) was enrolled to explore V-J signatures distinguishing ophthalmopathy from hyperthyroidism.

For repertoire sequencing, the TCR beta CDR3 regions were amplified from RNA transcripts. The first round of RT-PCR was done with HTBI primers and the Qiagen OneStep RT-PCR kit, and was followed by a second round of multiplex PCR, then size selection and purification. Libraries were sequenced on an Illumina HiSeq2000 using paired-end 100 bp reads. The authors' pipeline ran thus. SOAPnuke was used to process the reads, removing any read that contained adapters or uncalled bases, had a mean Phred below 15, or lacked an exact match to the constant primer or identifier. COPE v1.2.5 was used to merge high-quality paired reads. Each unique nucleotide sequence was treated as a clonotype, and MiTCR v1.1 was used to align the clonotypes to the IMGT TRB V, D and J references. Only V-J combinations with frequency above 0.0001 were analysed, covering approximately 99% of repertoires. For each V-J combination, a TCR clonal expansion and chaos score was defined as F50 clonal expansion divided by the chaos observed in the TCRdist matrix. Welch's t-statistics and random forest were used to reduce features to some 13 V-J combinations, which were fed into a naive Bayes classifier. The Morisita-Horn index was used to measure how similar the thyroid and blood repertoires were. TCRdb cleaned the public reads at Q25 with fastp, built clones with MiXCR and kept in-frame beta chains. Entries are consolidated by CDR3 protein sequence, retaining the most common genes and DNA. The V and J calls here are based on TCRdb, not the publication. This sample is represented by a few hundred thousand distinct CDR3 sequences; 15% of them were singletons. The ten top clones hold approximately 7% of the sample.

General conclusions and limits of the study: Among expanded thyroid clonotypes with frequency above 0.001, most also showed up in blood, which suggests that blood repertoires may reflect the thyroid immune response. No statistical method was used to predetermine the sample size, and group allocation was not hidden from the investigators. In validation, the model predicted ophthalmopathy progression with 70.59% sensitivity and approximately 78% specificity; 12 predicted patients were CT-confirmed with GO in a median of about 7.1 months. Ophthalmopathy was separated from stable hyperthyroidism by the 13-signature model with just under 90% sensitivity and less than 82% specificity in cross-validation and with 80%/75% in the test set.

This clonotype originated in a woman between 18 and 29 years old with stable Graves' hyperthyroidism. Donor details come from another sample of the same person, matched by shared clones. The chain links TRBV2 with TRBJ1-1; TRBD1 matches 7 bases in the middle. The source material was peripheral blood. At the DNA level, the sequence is TGTGCCAGCAGACGAACAGGGGAAACTGAAGCTTTCTTT. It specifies CASRRTGETEAFF.